This TCR beta chain stems from a study of shared clonotypes between healthy human individuals. The protocol was immunoSEQ multiplex PCR, while the TCRdb copy is restricted to in-frame clones and leaves out a portion. In the table there are approximately 320,000 clones, less than 85% of which are singletons. This clone was observed a single time. Germline CDR1 is MRHNA and CDR2 is SNTAGT. The CDR3 totals 15 residues. Trimming at V came to 6 bases and at J to 2 bases, leaving 3 bases not matched to a gene. The sequencing sample was made of memory CD4+ T cells sorted from blood. Specified subset: CD45RA-negative fraction. This chain joins TRBV6-4 and TRBJ2-2; 10 bases are a match to TRBD1. This TCR came from a man younger than 40 in good health. This CDR3 is CASSRQGANTGELFF. In DNA form, the CDR3 reads TGTGCCAGCAGCCGACAGGGGGCAAACACCGGGGAGCTGTTTTTT.